This T cell receptor (beta chain) was identified in a study of blood T cell repertoires in COVID-19. Across the study: The United States, Italy and Spain were the sources of the acute and convalescent COVID-19 samples. PBMCs, B-cell-depleted T cells, or T cells provided the cDNA or gDNA that made up the material.

Under the authors' procedure: Quantification of nucleated cells was approximated via reference gene primer amplification. Generated by immunoSEQ multiplex PCR, the TCRdb table keeps only in-frame clones and is missing some. V, J and clone size reflect that table, while D and trimming were determined from the DNA. The table records under 350,000 clones, roughly 85% of them present only once. Losses at the gene ends were 0 bases for V and 7 bases for J; bases not matched to a gene: 7. Germline CDR1 LGHDT, CDR2 YNNKEL (reference sequence). CDR3 size: 16 residues. The chain employs TRBV3-1 (or the pseudogene TRBV3-2) and TRBJ2-1; 9 bases are a match to TRBD2. The clonotype was recovered from a human donor in a cohort sampled during active COVID-19. What was sequenced was peripheral blood. The CDR3 sequence is CASSQDSGGPLNEQFF. The CDR3 coding sequence is TGTGCCAGCAGCCAAGATAGCGGGGGCCCATTAAATGAGCAGTTCTTC.